The 31 T cell receptor beta chains below were found in one sample sequenced in a study of glioma-infiltrating T cells (dated by TCRdb to the mid-2010s). Sequenced using an Illumina MiSeq. TCR alpha and beta CDR3 regions were amplified with the iRepertoire nested amplicon-rescue multiplex PCR (arm-PCR) platform from RNA. TCRdb handled the public reads itself, with Q25 trimming in fastp and clone calling in MiXCR, and kept productive beta chains. Each entry merges the rows of one CDR3 protein and shows their most common DNA and genes. Within this sample are 150,000 to 200,000 distinct CDR3 sequences, with 43% of them counted one time only. The ten biggest clones cover around 5.2% of the sample. Input material: glioma tissue, nonneoplastic brain tissue, or PBMCs (not recorded which). The receptors were sampled from a human donor with low-grade glioma or glioblastoma, undergoing nonglioma brain surgery, or in good health (not recorded which).

The J gene is TRBJ1-6, the V gene TRBV4-1; weak D call: TRBD1 (5 bases). There are 17 residues in the CDR3. V was cut by 0 bases and J by 5 bases, with 14 bases left in between. The germline V gene has CDR1 MGHRA and CDR2 YSYEKL. The DNA for the CDR3 is TGCGCCAGCAGCCAAGATTGGGTAGGGGCGAATAATTCACCCCTCCACTTT. Translating gives CASSQDWVGANNSPLHF.

V gene TRBV4-2 combines with J gene TRBJ2-3; D may be TRBD1 or TRBD2 (6 bases each). V was trimmed by 0 bases and J by 2 bases, leaving 12 bases between them. The CDR3 runs 16 residues. The V gene's germline CDR1 is LGHNA and CDR2 YNFKEQ. CDR3 bases: TGTGCCAGCAGCCAAGAACGGGGGCCCCACACAGATACGCAGTATTTT. Its protein product is CASSQERGPHTDTQYF.

The chain links TRBV25-1 to TRBJ1-5; the D gene is possibly TRBD1 (5 bases). V was cut by 6 bases and J by 7 bases, with 13 bases left in between. CDR3 length: 13 residues. The germline V gene has CDR1 MGHDK and CDR2 SYGVNS. The CDR3 coding sequence is TGTGCCAGCAGGGCGGGGGTTTGGCAGCCCCAGCATTTT. This gives the protein CASRAGVWQPQHF.

This clonotype has only a few counts. The genes are TRBV9 and TRBJ2-1; 8 positions match TRBD2. The CDR3 spans 16 residues. The germline V gene encodes CDR1 SGDLS and CDR2 YYNGEE. Trimming removed 5 bases from V and 8 bases from J; junction bases left unmatched: 15. DNA for the CDR3: TGTGCCAGCAGGCTCACCGGGACTAGGTTTGGTTATGAGCAGTTCTTC. It codes for CASRLTGTRFGYEQFF.

CDR3 amino acids: CSLIPNPGGPAVAQYF. DNA of the CDR3: TGCAGTCTTATACCCAACCCGGGAGGCCCGGCTGTGGCCCAGTACTTC. The chain has TRBV20-1 and TRBJ2-5; 7 bases are a match to TRBD2. The V gene's germline CDR1 is DFQATT and CDR2 SNEGSKA (reference sequence). V was clipped by 8 bases and J by 9 bases; unmatched bases: 24. This CDR3 spans 16 amino acids.

This clonotype was seen repeatedly, ten times or more. The J gene is TRBJ2-7, the V gene TRBV10-2; weak D call: TRBD2 (5 bases). The V end lost 0 bases, the J end lost 1 base, and 19 bases lay between the germline ends. Germline assignment: CDR1 WSHSY and CDR2 SAAADI. This CDR3 has 18 amino acids. This CDR3 reads CASSESPWVAGGSYEQYF. CDR3 nucleotides: TGCGCCAGCAGTGAGTCCCCCTGGGTGGCGGGCGGTTCCTACGAGCAGTACTTC.

In its sample, this clonotype was seen a few times. The rearrangement links TRBV7-9 to TRBJ2-5; no firm D call. This CDR3 has 14 amino acids. Between the trimmed V and J ends, which lost 5 bases and 1 base, there was a span of 11 bases. Per the germline V gene, CDR1 is SEHNR and CDR2 is FQNEAQ (reference sequence). In nucleotides, the CDR3 is TGTGCCAGCAGCCCGCAAGTACTCCAAGAGACCCAGTACTTC. This translates into CASSPQVLQETQYF.

This clonotype was detected ten times or more. This sequence joins TRBV14 and TRBJ2-6; 7 bases fit TRBD1. With V trimmed by 3 bases and J by 0 bases, 2 bases remained unmatched. Germline-derived CDR1 and CDR2 are SGHDN and FVKESK. CDR3 length equals 16 residues. This CDR3 is CASSQGQLSGANVLTF. The CDR3 bases are TGTGCCAGCAGCCAGGGACAGCTCTCTGGGGCCAACGTCCTGACTTTC.

The chain employs TRBV19 and TRBJ1-2, with TRBD1 matching 7 bases. The germline CDR1 and CDR2 sequences are LNHDA and SQIVND (reference sequence). Trimming took 6 bases from V and 7 from J; bases not matched to a gene: 14. There are 15 residues in the CDR3. The CDR3 loop is CASSRQTGQSSGYTF. The CDR3 DNA is TGTGCCAGTAGCCGGCAGACAGGGCAATCGAGTGGCTACACCTTC.

This clonotype has ten or more counts. This chain joins TRBV6-1 and TRBJ2-1; D remains ambiguous. V was shortened by 5 bases and J by 6 bases, with 14 bases between the two germline ends. Germline V gene data show CDR1 as MNHNS and CDR2 as SASEGT. This CDR3 has 14 amino acids. The CDR3 nucleotides read TGTGCCAGCAGTCCAGTGGGTACGGTCAATGAGCAGTTCTTC. Its protein product is CASSPVGTVNEQFF.

Concerning this clonotype: This may come from a read error, since a much larger clone is one base off. The CDR3 loop reads CASSLLQVENGYTF. The CDR3 coding sequence is TGTGCCAGCAGCCTCCTACAGGTCGAAAATGGCTACACCTTC. This chain links TRBV4-2 with TRBJ1-2, with a tentative D call TRBD1 (5 bases). Germline lookup yields CDR1 LGHNA and CDR2 YNFKEQ. V was shortened by 4 bases and J by 6 bases, with 15 bases between the two germline ends. The CDR3 sequence is 14 residues long.

The rearrangement joins TRBV3-1 to TRBJ2-4; D is undetermined. Germline CDR1 is LGHDT and CDR2 is YNNKEL (reference sequence). With 1 base removed from V and 5 bases from J, the gap between germline ends came to 6 bases. The CDR3 is 13 residues long. CDR3 in amino acids: CASSQAPQNIQYF. The CDR3 DNA follows: TGTGCCAGCAGCCAAGCCCCCCAAAACATTCAGTACTTC.

This chain uses TRBV14 with TRBJ1-2, with D possibly being TRBD1 (6 bases). The CDR3 runs 14 residues. The V gene's germline CDR1 is SGHDN and CDR2 FVKESK. The V end was cut by 3 bases, the J end by 8 bases, with 16 bases between. The CDR3 sequence is CASSQRAGVGGYTF. The CDR3 DNA reads TGTGCCAGCAGCCAGAGAGCAGGGGTCGGAGGCTACACCTTC.

The genes are TRBV29-1 and TRBJ2-7; D perhaps matches TRBD1 (6 bases). This CDR3 spans 13 amino acids. In germline, CDR1 is SQVTM, CDR2 ANQGSEA. Trimming cost V 6 bases and J 3 bases, with 15 bases left between them. This chain's CDR3 is CSVTQGSRYEQYF. The CDR3 nucleotides are TGCAGCGTCACACAGGGTTCTCGCTACGAGCAGTACTTC.

Remarks on this clonotype: A much bigger clone sits one base away, suggesting this may be a read error. V usage is TRBV28 and J usage is TRBJ2-1, with D perhaps TRBD1 (6 bases). Germline V lookup: CDR1 MDHEN, CDR2 SYDVKM. The CDR3 consists of 15 residues. V gave up 10 bases and J gave up 0 bases, with 16 bases separating them. In nucleotides, the CDR3 is TGTGCCATCGATAGCCTGGACAGCTCCTACAATGAGCAGTTCTTC. Translation gives CAIDSLDSSYNEQFF. Filled out from reference TRBV28 and TRBJ2-1, the complete variable domain reads DVKVTQSSRYLVKRTGEKVFLECVQDMDHENMFWYRQDPGLGLRLIYFSYDVKMKEKGDIPEGYSVSREKKERFSLILESASTNQTSMYLCAIDSLDSSYNEQFFGPGTRLTVL.

Details on this clonotype: The missing conserved phenylalanine or tryptophan at the end of this CDR3 makes a read error likely. The V and J genes are TRBV7-9 and TRBJ2-7; 7 positions match TRBD2. The CDR3 loop spans 12 amino acids. The V gene's germline CDR1 is SEHNR and CDR2 FQNEAQ (reference sequence). Germline trimming cut 5 bases from V and 3 bases from J; bases unmatched to any gene: 1. CDR3 amino acids: CASSPGGYEQYL. DNA for the CDR3: TGTGCCAGCAGCCCGGGGGGCTACGAGCAGTACCTC.

The sample holds many counts of this clonotype. The gene calls are TRBV6-1 and TRBJ2-7; D remains unclear. CDR1 and CDR2 (germline): MNHNS, SASEGT. Trimming pared 2 bases from V and 0 bases from J, leaving 8 bases between. The CDR3 loop spans 14 amino acids. CDR3 coding DNA: TGTGCCAGCAGTGAAATGGTGAGCTCCTACGAGCAGTACTTC. It specifies CASSEMVSSYEQYF.

This clonotype was recorded a few times. The chain joins TRBV5-1 to TRBJ1-3; D is undetermined. This CDR3 has 15 residues. CDR1 and CDR2 from the germline V gene are SGHRS and YFSETQ. The ends were cut back, 3 bases at V and 2 bases at J, with 12 bases in the middle. CDR3 sequence (DNA): TGCGCCAGCAGCTGGGGAGCACCGACTGGAAACACCATATATTTT. It codes for CASSWGAPTGNTIYF.

This clonotype appeared many times. V gene TRBV6-6 combines with J gene TRBJ1-5, with a weak D call TRBD1 (5 bases). Deletions cut 0 bases from V and 4 bases from J, with 10 bases between. CDR1 is MNHNY, CDR2 SVGAGI, per germline (reference sequence). The CDR3 loop spans 15 amino acids. The chain's CDR3 is CASSYSRDENQPQHF. The CDR3 bases are TGTGCCAGCAGTTACTCCCGGGACGAGAATCAGCCCCAGCATTTT.

This clonotype was detected many times. The chain uses TRBV15 and TRBJ2-3, with 15 bases identical to TRBD2. The length of the CDR3 is 16 residues. Germline CDR1 and CDR2: LNHNV and YYDKDF (reference sequence). The trim removed 0 bases at V and 8 bases at J, leaving 3 bases unmatched. CDR3: CATSREGLAGGPTQYF. The CDR3 DNA reads as TGTGCCACCAGCAGAGAGGGACTAGCGGGAGGCCCTACGCAGTATTTT.

J is TRBJ2-7 and V is TRBV6-5, with 14 bases identical to TRBD2. With V trimmed by 4 bases and J by 6 bases, 5 bases remained unmatched. The length of the CDR3 is 15 residues. Germline V CDR1 and CDR2: MNHEY, SVGAGI. CDR3 region: CASSSRGLAGVEQYF. DNA of the CDR3: TGTGCCAGCAGTTCCCGGGGACTAGCGGGAGTCGAGCAGTACTTC.

Ten or more counts support this clonotype. V gene TRBV27 combines with J gene TRBJ2-3; D is undetermined. The CDR3 runs to 13 residues. The V end was cut by 6 bases, the J end by 0 bases, with 7 bases between. Germline loops: CDR1 MNHEY, CDR2 SMNVEV (reference sequence). The chain's CDR3 is CASSRLSTDTQYF. CDR3 coding DNA: TGTGCCAGCAGCCGTCTCAGCACAGATACGCAGTATTTT.

Only one count was recorded for this clonotype. This may be a read error, as it is one base from a much larger clone. The chain combines TRBV20-1 with TRBJ2-1; D is unresolved. The germline V gene has CDR1 DFQATT and CDR2 SNEGSKA (reference sequence). The length of the CDR3 is 17 residues. The ends were cut back, 3 bases at V and 3 bases at J, with 21 bases in the middle. CDR3 region: CSASLVPRSELYNEQFF. The CDR3, as DNA: TGCAGTGCTAGCCTGGTCCCAAGGAGCGAACTCTACAATGAGCAGTTCTTC.

V is TRBV28 and J is TRBJ2-7; 12 bases line up with TRBD1. The germline CDR1 and CDR2 sequences are MDHEN and SYDVKM. V dropped 3 bases and J dropped 3; count of bases not matched to a gene: 9. The CDR3 is made up of 17 amino acids. The CDR3 sequence: CASSFPPGTGGFYEQYF. In DNA form, the CDR3 reads TGTGCCAGCAGTTTTCCCCCCGGGACAGGGGGCTTCTACGAGCAGTACTTC. Full variable domain (outside the CDR3, taken from reference TRBV28 and TRBJ2-7): DVKVTQSSRYLVKRTGEKVFLECVQDMDHENMFWYRQDPGLGLRLIYFSYDVKMKEKGDIPEGYSVSREKKERFSLILESASTNQTSMYLCASSFPPGTGGFYEQYFGPGTRLTVT.

This clonotype was observed a few times. This chain joins TRBV5-1 and TRBJ1-2; D not certain. With 3 bases removed from V and 2 bases from J, the gap between germline ends came to 5 bases. The CDR3 contains 12 residues. Germline CDR1 is SGHRS and CDR2 is YFSETQ. The CDR3 protein is CASSSGNYGYTF. CDR3 nucleotides: TGCGCCAGCAGCTCGGGCAACTATGGCTACACCTTC. The whole variable domain, remainder taken from reference TRBV5-1 and TRBJ1-2, is KAGVTQTPRYLIKTRGQQVTLSCSPISGHRSVSWYQQTPGQGLQFLFEYFSETQRNKGNFPGRFSGRQFSNSRSEMNVSTLELGDSALYLCASSSGNYGYTFGSGTRLTVV.

Ten or more counts support this clonotype. The CDR3 is CASSISRDTRSYGYTF. The CDR3 DNA is TGTGCCAGTAGTATAAGCCGGGACACGAGATCCTATGGCTACACCTTC. J is TRBJ1-2 and V is TRBV19, with D possibly matching TRBD1 (6 bases). The CDR3 length is 16 residues. The V gene lost 2 bases and the J gene lost 4 bases, with 17 bases spanning the gap. The germline V gene has CDR1 LNHDA and CDR2 SQIVND (reference sequence).

This clonotype was detected many times. The chain uses TRBV28 and TRBJ2-2, with unresolved D. Germline CDR1 and CDR2: MDHEN and SYDVKM. The CDR3 is made up of 12 amino acids. V lost 11 bases, J lost 1 base, and 8 bases lay in between. Here the CDR3 DNA reads TGTGCCGCCAAGGGGAACACCGGGGAGCTGTTTTTT. Translation gives CAAKGNTGELFF. Using reference TRBV28 and TRBJ2-2 for the parts outside the CDR3, the full variable domain is DVKVTQSSRYLVKRTGEKVFLECVQDMDHENMFWYRQDPGLGLRLIYFSYDVKMKEKGDIPEGYSVSREKKERFSLILESASTNQTSMYLCAAKGNTGELFFGEGSRLTVL.

The chain is built from TRBV10-3 and TRBJ1-1, with D perhaps TRBD1 (6 bases). The germline CDR1 and CDR2 sequences are ENHRY and SYGVKD. The V end was cut by 6 bases, the J end by 4 bases, with 6 bases between. The CDR3 spans 11 residues. The CDR3 DNA sequence: TGTGCCATCAGAGGGGGCACTGAAGCTTTCTTT. This sequence encodes CAIRGGTEAFF.

A single count supports this clonotype. A read error may explain this, as a much larger clone is one base away. This sequence joins TRBV19 and TRBJ1-2; the D is unclear. CDR1 is LNHDA and CDR2 is SQIVND in the germline V gene (reference sequence). V was shortened by 3 bases and J by 6 bases, with 11 bases between the two germline ends. The length of the CDR3 is 13 residues. DNA for the CDR3: TGTGCCAGTAGTATCTCCAGGAGAGATGGCTACACCTTC. Amino acid sequence: CASSISRRDGYTF.

Concerning this clonotype: Given a much more abundant clone one base away, this may be a read error. The chain links TRBV7-2 to TRBJ1-2; D gene ambiguous. The CDR3 has 14 amino acids. Germline V gene data show CDR1 as SGHTA and CDR2 as FQGNSA. The CDR3 sequence: CAGSLVSAEYGYTF. The CDR3 nucleotides are TGTGCCGGCAGCTTAGTATCTGCGGAATATGGCTACACCTTC. Full variable domain (outside the CDR3, taken from reference TRBV7-2 and TRBJ1-2): GAGVSQSPSNKVTEKGKDVELRCDPISGHTALYWYRQSLGQGLEFLIYFQGNSAPDKSGLPSDRFSAERTGGSVSTLTIQRTQQEDSAVYLCAGSLVSAEYGYTFGSGTRLTVV.

Comments on this clonotype: One base away lies a much larger clone, so this may be a sequencing read error. The rearrangement links TRBV2 to TRBJ2-1, with 7 bases aligning to TRBD2. V trimming: 4 bases; J trimming: 3 bases; junction bases outside the gene matches: 6. Germline V lookup: CDR1 SNHLY, CDR2 FYNNEI. The CDR3 runs to 15 residues. CDR3 sequence: CASSGGTIGYNEQFF. The DNA of the CDR3 is TGTGCCAGCAGTGGAGGGACTATCGGCTACAATGAGCAGTTCTTC.